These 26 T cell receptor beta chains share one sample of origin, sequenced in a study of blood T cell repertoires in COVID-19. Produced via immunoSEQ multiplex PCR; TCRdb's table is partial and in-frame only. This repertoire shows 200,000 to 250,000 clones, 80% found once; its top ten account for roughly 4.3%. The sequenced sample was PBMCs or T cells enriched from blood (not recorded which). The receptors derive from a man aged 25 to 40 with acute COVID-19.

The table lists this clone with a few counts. The CDR3 DNA follows: TGTGCCATCAGTGAGTCGACCGGGGGGGCTTGGGAAAAACTGTTTTTT. It specifies CAISESTGGAWEKLFF. This chain uses TRBV10-3 with TRBJ1-4, with TRBD1 as a possible D gene (6 bases). V gave up 0 bases and J gave up 8 bases, with 16 bases separating them. The V gene's germline CDR1 is ENHRY and CDR2 SYGVKD. The CDR3 runs 16 residues.

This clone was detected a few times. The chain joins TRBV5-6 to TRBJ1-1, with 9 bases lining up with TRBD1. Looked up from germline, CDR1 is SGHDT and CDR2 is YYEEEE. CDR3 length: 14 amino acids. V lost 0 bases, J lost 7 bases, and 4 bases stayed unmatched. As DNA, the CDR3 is TGTGCCAGCAGCTTGGAACAGGGGGCGGGTGAAGCTTTCTTT. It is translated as CASSLEQGAGEAFF.

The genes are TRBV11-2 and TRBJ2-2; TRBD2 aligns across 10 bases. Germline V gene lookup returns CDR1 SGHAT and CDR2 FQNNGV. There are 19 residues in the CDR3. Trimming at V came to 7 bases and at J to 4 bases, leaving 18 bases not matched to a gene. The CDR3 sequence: CASTPGVASGGVGTGELFF. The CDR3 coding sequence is TGTGCCAGCACCCCCGGCGTCGCGAGCGGGGGGGTTGGCACCGGGGAGCTGTTTTTT.

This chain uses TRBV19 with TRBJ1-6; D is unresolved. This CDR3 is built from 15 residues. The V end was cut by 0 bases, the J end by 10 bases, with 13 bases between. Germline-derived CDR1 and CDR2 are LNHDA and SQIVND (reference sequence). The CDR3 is CASSIEGSGGSPLHF. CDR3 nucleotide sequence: TGTGCCAGTAGTATAGAGGGCAGCGGTGGGTCACCCCTCCACTTT. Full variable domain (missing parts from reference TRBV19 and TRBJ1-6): DGGITQSPKYLFRKEGQNVTLSCEQNLNHDAMYWYRQDPGQGLRLIYYSQIVNDFQKGDIAEGYSVSREKKESFPLTVTSAQKNPTAFYLCASSIEGSGGSPLHFGNGTRLTVT.

The CDR3 reads CSVERGYEQYF. CDR3 in DNA: TGCAGCGTCGAAAGGGGCTACGAGCAGTACTTC. The chain couples TRBV29-1 to TRBJ2-7; D is possibly TRBD1 (5 bases). The CDR3 has 11 amino acids. Germline assignment: CDR1 SQVTM and CDR2 ANQGSEA. Deletions cut 6 bases from V and 3 bases from J, with 9 bases between.

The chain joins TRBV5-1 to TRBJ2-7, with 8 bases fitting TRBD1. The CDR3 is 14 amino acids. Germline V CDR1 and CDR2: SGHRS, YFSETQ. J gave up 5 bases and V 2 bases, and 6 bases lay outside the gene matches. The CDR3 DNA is TGCGCCAGCAGCTTAGGACAGGGTCTCGACGAGCAGTACTTC. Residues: CASSLGQGLDEQYF.

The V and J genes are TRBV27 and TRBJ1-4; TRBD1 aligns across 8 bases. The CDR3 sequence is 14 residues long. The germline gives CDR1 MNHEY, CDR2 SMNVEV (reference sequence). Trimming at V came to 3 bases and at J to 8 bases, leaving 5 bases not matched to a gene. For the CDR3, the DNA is TGTGCCAGCAGTTTTCAGGGGGCGGGGGAAAAACTGTTTTTT. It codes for CASSFQGAGEKLFF.

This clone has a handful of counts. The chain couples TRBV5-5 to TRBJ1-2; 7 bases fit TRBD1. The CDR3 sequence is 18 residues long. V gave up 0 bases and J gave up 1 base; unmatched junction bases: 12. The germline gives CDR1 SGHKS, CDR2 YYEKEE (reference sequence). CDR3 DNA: TGTGCCAGCAGCTTGGGGGGGACAGCACGGACGATTAACTATGGCTACACCTTC. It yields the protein CASSLGGTARTINYGYTF.

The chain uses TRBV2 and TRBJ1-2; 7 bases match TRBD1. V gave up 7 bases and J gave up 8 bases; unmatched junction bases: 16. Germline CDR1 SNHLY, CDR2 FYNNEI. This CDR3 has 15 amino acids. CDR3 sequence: CASMLGGAKTGGYTF. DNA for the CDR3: TGTGCCAGCATGCTAGGGGGCGCAAAAACGGGAGGCTACACCTTC.

The CDR3 loop reads CASSTTTGSPLHF. CDR3 nucleotides: TGTGCCAGCAGTACGACCACGGGGTCACCCCTCCACTTT. This chain uses TRBV12-3 or TRBV12-4 with TRBJ1-6; the D is unclear. Trimming took 5 bases from V and 10 from J, leaving 12 bases between them. The CDR3 has 13 amino acids.

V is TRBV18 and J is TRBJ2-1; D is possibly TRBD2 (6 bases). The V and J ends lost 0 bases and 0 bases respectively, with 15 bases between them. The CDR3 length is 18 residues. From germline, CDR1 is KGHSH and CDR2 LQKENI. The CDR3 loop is CASSPPGLAPPSYNEQFF. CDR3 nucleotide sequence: TGTGCCAGCTCACCACCGGGGCTAGCGCCGCCCTCCTACAATGAGCAGTTCTTC.

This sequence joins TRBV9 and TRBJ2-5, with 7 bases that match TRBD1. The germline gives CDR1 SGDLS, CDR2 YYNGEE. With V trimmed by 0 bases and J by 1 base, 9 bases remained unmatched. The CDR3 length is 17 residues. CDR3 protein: CASSVDPPQGLQETQYF. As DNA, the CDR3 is TGTGCCAGCAGCGTAGACCCACCACAGGGGCTCCAAGAGACCCAGTACTTC. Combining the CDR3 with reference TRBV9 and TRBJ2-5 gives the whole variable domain DSGVTQTPKHLITATGQRVTLRCSPRSGDLSVYWYQQSLDQGLQFLIQYYNGEERAKGNILERFSAQQFPDLHSELNLSSLELGDSALYFCASSVDPPQGLQETQYFGPGTRLLVL.

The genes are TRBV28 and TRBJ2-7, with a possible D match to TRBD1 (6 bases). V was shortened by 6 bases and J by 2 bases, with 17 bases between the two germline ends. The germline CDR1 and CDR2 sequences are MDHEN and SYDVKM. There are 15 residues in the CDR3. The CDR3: CASSPLLGQTYEQYF. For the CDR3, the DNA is TGTGCCAGCAGCCCGCTCCTAGGACAGACCTACGAGCAGTACTTC.

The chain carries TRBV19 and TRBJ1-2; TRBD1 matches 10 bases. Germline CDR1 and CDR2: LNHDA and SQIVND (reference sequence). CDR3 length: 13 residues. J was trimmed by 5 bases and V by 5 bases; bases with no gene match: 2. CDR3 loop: CASSGTGAYGYTF. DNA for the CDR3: TGTGCCAGTAGTGGGACAGGGGCGTATGGCTACACCTTC. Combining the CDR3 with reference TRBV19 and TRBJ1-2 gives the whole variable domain DGGITQSPKYLFRKEGQNVTLSCEQNLNHDAMYWYRQDPGQGLRLIYYSQIVNDFQKGDIAEGYSVSREKKESFPLTVTSAQKNPTAFYLCASSGTGAYGYTFGSGTRLTVV.

The CDR3 DNA sequence: TGCGCCAGCAGCTTGGCGGGGGGGGAAGTTTCACCCCTCCACTTT. Its protein is CASSLAGGEVSPLHF. The chain joins TRBV5-1 to TRBJ1-6, with a tentative D call TRBD1 (5 bases). Trimming left V 0 bases short and J 9 bases short, with 13 bases between. Germline loops: CDR1 SGHRS, CDR2 YFSETQ. There are 15 residues in the CDR3.

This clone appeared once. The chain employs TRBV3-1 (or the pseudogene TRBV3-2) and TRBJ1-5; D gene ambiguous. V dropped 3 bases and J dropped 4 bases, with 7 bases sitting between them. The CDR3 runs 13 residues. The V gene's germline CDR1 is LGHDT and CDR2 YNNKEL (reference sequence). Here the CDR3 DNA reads TGTGCCAGCAGCCAGGCAGAAAATCAGCCCCAGCATTTT. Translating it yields CASSQAENQPQHF.

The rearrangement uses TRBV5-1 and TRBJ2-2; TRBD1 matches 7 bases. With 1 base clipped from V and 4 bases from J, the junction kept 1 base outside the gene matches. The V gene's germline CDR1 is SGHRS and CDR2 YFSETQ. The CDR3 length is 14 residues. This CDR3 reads CASSLSGGTGELFF. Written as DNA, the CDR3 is TGCGCCAGCAGCTTGTCAGGGGGCACCGGGGAGCTGTTTTTT.

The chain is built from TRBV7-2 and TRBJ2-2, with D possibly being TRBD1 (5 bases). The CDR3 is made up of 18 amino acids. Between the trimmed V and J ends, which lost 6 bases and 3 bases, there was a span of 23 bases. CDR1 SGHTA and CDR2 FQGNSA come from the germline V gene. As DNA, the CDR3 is TGTGCCAGCAGTTCCCTGGCTAAGGGGCAGGGCTACACCGGGGAGCTGTTTTTT. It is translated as CASSSLAKGQGYTGELFF.

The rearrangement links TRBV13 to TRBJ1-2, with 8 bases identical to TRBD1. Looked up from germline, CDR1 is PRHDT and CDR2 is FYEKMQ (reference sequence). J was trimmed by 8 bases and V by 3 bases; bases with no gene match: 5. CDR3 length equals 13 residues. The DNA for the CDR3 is TGTGCCAGCAGCTTCGGGACAGGCCGAGGCTACACCTTC. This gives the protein CASSFGTGRGYTF.

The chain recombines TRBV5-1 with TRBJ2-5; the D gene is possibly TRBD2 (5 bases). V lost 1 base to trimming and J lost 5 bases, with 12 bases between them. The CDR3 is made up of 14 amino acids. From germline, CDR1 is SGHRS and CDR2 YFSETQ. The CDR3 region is CASSLFTGLETQYF. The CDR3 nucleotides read TGCGCCAGCAGCTTGTTTACGGGGTTGGAGACCCAGTACTTC.

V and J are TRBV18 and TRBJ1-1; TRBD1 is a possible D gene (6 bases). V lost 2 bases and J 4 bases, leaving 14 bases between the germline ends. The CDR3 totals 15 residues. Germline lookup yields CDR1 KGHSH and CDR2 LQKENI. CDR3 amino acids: CASSPGLTGPTEAFF. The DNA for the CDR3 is TGTGCCAGCTCACCAGGGTTAACAGGGCCCACTGAAGCTTTCTTT.

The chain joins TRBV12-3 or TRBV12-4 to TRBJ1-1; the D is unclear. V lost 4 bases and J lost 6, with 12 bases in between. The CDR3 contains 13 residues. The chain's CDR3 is CASSYGSGAEAFF. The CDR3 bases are TGTGCCAGCAGTTACGGGTCCGGGGCTGAAGCTTTCTTT.

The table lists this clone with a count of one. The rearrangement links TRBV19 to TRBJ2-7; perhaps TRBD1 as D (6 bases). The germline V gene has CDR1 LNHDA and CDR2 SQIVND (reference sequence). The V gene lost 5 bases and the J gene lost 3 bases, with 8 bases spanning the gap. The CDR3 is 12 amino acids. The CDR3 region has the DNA TGTGCCAGTAGTCAGGGGTTCTACGAGCAGTACTTC. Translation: CASSQGFYEQYF. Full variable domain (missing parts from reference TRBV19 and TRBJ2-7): DGGITQSPKYLFRKEGQNVTLSCEQNLNHDAMYWYRQDPGQGLRLIYYSQIVNDFQKGDIAEGYSVSREKKESFPLTVTSAQKNPTAFYLCASSQGFYEQYFGPGTRLTVT.

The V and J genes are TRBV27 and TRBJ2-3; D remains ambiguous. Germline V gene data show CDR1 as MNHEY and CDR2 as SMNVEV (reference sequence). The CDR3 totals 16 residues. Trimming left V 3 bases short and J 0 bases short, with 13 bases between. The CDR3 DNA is TGTGCCAGCAGTTTTATCCGCTATTCTAGCACAGATACGCAGTATTTT. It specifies CASSFIRYSSTDTQYF.

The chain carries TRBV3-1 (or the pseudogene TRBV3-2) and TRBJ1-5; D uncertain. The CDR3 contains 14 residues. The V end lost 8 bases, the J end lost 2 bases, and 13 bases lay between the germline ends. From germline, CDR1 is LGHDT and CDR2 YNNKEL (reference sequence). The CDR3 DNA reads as TGTGCCAGCTCCCGGAGTATGGGCAATCAGCCCCAGCATTTT. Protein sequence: CASSRSMGNQPQHF.

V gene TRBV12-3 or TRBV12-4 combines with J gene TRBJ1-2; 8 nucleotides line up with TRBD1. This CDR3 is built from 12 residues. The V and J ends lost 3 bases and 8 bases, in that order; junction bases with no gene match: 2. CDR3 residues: CASSLDRVGYTF. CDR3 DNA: TGTGCCAGCAGTTTGGACAGGGTAGGCTACACCTTC.